Reported below is one T cell receptor beta chain. Its antigen is not identified. The data derive from a study of follicular helper T cells after annual influenza vaccination. About the study: Across the 2013-2014, 2014-2015 and 2015-2016 vaccination seasons, some subjects were resampled. Study-level points and caveats: ICOS+CD38+ cTfh clonality change tracked circulating plasmablast frequency change.

Regarding time point: 2015-2016 season, 7 days after influenza vaccination. The CDR3 runs 15 residues. J was trimmed by 7 bases and V by 4 bases; bases with no gene match: 7. In germline, CDR1 is SGHRS, CDR2 YFSETQ. Sequencing was performed with immunoSEQ multiplex PCR; in TCRdb, only in-frame clones are kept and a portion is missing. The top ten clones hold 1.4% of a sample with about 6,800 clones, 82% of them seen once. The chain has TRBV5-1 and TRBJ2-1; 11 positions match TRBD2. The TCR sequence derives from an adult who received the influenza vaccine. The source was CXCR5- memory CD4+ T cells sorted from blood, collected 7 days after influenza vaccination. CDR3 coding DNA: TGCGCCAGCAGCCAACTAGCGGGAGTGGGGAATGAGCAGTTCTTC. Protein product: CASSQLAGVGNEQFF. The whole variable domain, filled in from reference TRBV5-1 and TRBJ2-1, reads KAGVTQTPRYLIKTRGQQVTLSCSPISGHRSVSWYQQTPGQGLQFLFEYFSETQRNKGNFPGRFSGRQFSNSRSEMNVSTLELGDSALYLCASSQLAGVGNEQFFGPGTRLTVL.